These 29 T cell receptor beta chains share one sample of origin, sequenced in a study of CD8 T cells in ankylosing spondylitis. Via MiXCR, TCRdb re-called the 5' RACE reads, giving one row per CDR3 protein. The data show approximately 300,000 distinct CDR3 sequences, 15% to 20% seen once. The material sequenced was blood, either unsorted or a sorted T cell fraction (not recorded which). The receptor source for this set is a male donor with ankylosing spondylitis or in good health (not recorded which).

Comments on this clonotype: A much larger clone is a single base away; this may be a read error. The V gene is TRBV9, the J gene TRBJ2-2, with D possibly TRBD1 on 6 matching bases. This CDR3 contains 14 residues. The V gene's germline CDR1 is SGDLS and CDR2 YYNGEE. CDR3 in DNA: TGTACCAGCAGCCCACAGGGAAACACCGGGGAGCTGTTTTTT. Translating it yields CTSSPQGNTGELFF.

The chain carries TRBV29-1 and TRBJ1-5; TRBD1 aligns across 11 bases. Germline CDR1 SQVTM, CDR2 ANQGSEA. The V segment lost 7 bases and the J segment 3 bases; nucleotides outside the gene matches: 2. The CDR3 spans 13 residues. CDR3 region: CSGGQGDNQPQHF. The CDR3 region has the DNA TGCAGCGGGGGACAGGGGGACAATCAGCCCCAGCATTTT.

CDR3 DNA: TGTGCCAGCAGTGAAGTTGGCACAGATACGCAGTATTTT. As protein: CASSEVGTDTQYF. This chain connects TRBV6-1 to TRBJ2-3, with D uncertain. The CDR3 loop spans 13 amino acids. The germline CDR1 and CDR2 sequences are MNHNS and SASEGT. Trimming pared 1 base from V and 1 base from J, leaving 3 bases between.

There are a few counts of this clonotype. V usage is TRBV6-1 and J usage is TRBJ1-1, with D maybe TRBD1 (5 bases). Germline CDR1 and CDR2: MNHNS and SASEGT. With 7 bases removed from V and 5 bases from J, the gap between germline ends came to 17 bases. This CDR3 has 14 amino acids. The CDR3 region is CASIKTWGGTEAFF. Written as DNA, the CDR3 is TGTGCCAGCATCAAGACCTGGGGGGGGACTGAAGCTTTCTTT.

CDR3: CASRDGTSGTNEQFF. CDR3 nucleotides: TGCGCCAGCAGAGACGGGACTAGCGGTACAAATGAGCAGTTCTTC. The rearrangement uses TRBV5-1 and TRBJ2-1; TRBD2 matches 11 bases. After removal of 5 bases from V and 7 bases from J, the junction contained 8 bases not matched to a gene. The CDR3 runs 15 residues. Looked up from germline, CDR1 is SGHRS and CDR2 is YFSETQ.

This clonotype was recorded a few times. The chain has TRBV9 and TRBJ2-2, with 7 bases identical to TRBD1. This CDR3 has 12 amino acids. V lost 5 bases and J lost 6; bases outside the gene matches: 1. Looked up from germline, CDR1 is SGDLS and CDR2 is YYNGEE. The CDR3 sequence is CASRTGSGELFF. For the CDR3, the DNA is TGTGCCAGCAGGACAGGGTCCGGGGAGCTGTTTTTT.

This rearrangement joins TRBV21-1 to TRBJ2-2; no check of the table's D call, TRBD2, against the DNA was made. TRBV21-1 is a documented pseudogene. The CDR3 is 17 residues long. CDR3 nucleotide sequence: TGTGCCAGCACGCGGCTAGCGGCCCTGACGAACACCGGGGAGCTGTTTTTT. Its translation is CASTRLAALTNTGELFF.

This clonotype appeared many times. J is TRBJ1-4 and V is TRBV5-5, with 8 bases matching TRBD1. Germline CDR1 is SGHKS and CDR2 is YYEKEE (reference sequence). CDR3 length: 14 residues. Trimming cost V 4 bases and J 8 bases; bases outside gene matches: 7. The CDR3 here is CASSPTGAGEKLFF. Here the CDR3 DNA reads TGTGCCAGCAGCCCGACAGGGGCGGGAGAAAAACTGTTTTTT.

The gene calls are TRBV6-1 and TRBJ2-2, with TRBD1 matching 7 bases. V lost 5 bases, J lost 5 bases, and 11 bases stayed unmatched. From germline, CDR1 is MNHNS and CDR2 SASEGT. The CDR3 sequence is 16 residues long. Here the CDR3 reads CASSPQDRRMTGELFF. CDR3 DNA sequence: TGTGCCAGCAGTCCCCAGGACAGGAGGATGACCGGGGAGCTGTTTTTT.

In its sample, this clonotype ranks as medium-sized. The DNA for the CDR3 is TGCAGTGCTAGACCGACTAGCGGGAAATCTAGGTACAATGAGCAGTTCTTC. Protein product: CSARPTSGKSRYNEQFF. The J gene is TRBJ2-1, the V gene TRBV20-1, with 11 bases lining up with TRBD2. The CDR3 totals 17 residues. Trimming at V came to 2 bases and at J to 4 bases, leaving 10 bases not matched to a gene. CDR1 DFQATT and CDR2 SNEGSKA come from the germline V gene (reference sequence).

In its sample, this clonotype was seen a few times. The chain is built from TRBV20-1 and TRBJ2-3; weak D call: TRBD1 (6 bases). CDR3 length equals 12 residues. Germline V gene data show CDR1 as DFQATT and CDR2 as SNEGSKA (reference sequence). Trimming cost V 7 bases and J 5 bases, with 13 bases left between them. CDR3: CSGGLAVDTQYF. For the CDR3, the DNA is TGCAGTGGGGGGCTAGCTGTAGATACGCAGTATTTT.

This clonotype was detected a few times. V gene TRBV6-1 combines with J gene TRBJ1-6, with 8 bases matching TRBD1. With V trimmed by 4 bases and J by 6 bases, 5 bases remained unmatched. Per the germline V gene, CDR1 is MNHNS and CDR2 is SASEGT. The length of the CDR3 is 15 residues. The CDR3 DNA sequence: TGTGCCAGCAGTGGACAGGGGAGTAGTAATTCACCCCTCCACTTT. It encodes CASSGQGSSNSPLHF.

The CDR3 here is CASSLAHVNSPLHF. CDR3 DNA: TGTGCCAGCAGCTTGGCACACGTGAATTCACCCCTCCACTTT. The chain recombines TRBV12-3 or TRBV12-4 with TRBJ1-6; D gene ambiguous. Trimming pared 6 bases from V and 7 bases from J, leaving 13 bases between. The CDR3 runs 14 residues.

This clonotype was picked up many times. The chain uses TRBV5-1 and TRBJ1-1, with unresolved D. Germline values: CDR1 SGHRS, CDR2 YFSETQ. V was pared by 3 bases and J by 3 bases, with 6 bases between. CDR3 length: 12 residues. This CDR3 reads CASSYRDTEAFF. In DNA, the CDR3 is TGCGCCAGCAGCTATCGGGACACTGAAGCTTTCTTT.

This clonotype was seen at least ten times. The gene calls are TRBV10-3 and TRBJ2-3, with D perhaps matching TRBD2 (5 bases). Trimming stripped 7 bases from V and 7 bases from J, with 18 bases between. The CDR3 has 14 residues. CDR1 and CDR2 (germline): ENHRY, SYGVKD. CDR3 loop: CAITERRGLYTQYF. The CDR3 DNA reads TGTGCCATCACCGAGCGTCGAGGGCTCTATACGCAGTATTTT.

The chain recombines TRBV5-1 with TRBJ2-5, with D perhaps TRBD2 (5 bases). The V end lost 9 bases, the J end lost 7 bases, and 22 bases lay between the germline ends. The CDR3 runs to 14 residues. From germline, CDR1 is SGHRS and CDR2 YFSETQ. The CDR3 DNA is TGCGCCAACAGACTTGGAACGGATGAGGGGACCCAGTACTTC. This encodes CANRLGTDEGTQYF.

This clonotype was counted many times. The CDR3: CSASAGTYGYTF. The CDR3 DNA reads as TGCAGTGCTAGTGCCGGGACCTATGGCTACACCTTC. The V and J genes are TRBV20-1 and TRBJ1-2; weak D call: TRBD1 (5 bases). The CDR3 is 12 amino acids. Deletions cut 3 bases from V and 4 bases from J, with 9 bases between. CDR1 is DFQATT, CDR2 SNEGSKA, per germline (reference sequence).

This clonotype was seen repeatedly, ten times or more. The rearrangement links TRBV24-1 to TRBJ2-1; 8 bases fit TRBD1. V dropped 11 bases and J dropped 6; count of bases not matched to a gene: 14. Germline CDR1 is KGHDR and CDR2 is SFDVKD. This CDR3 has 15 amino acids. CDR3 bases: TGTGCCATCTCCTCAGGGGGCACTTTACTCAATGAGCAGTTCTTC. Protein product: CAISSGGTLLNEQFF.

The gene calls are TRBV20-1 and TRBJ1-5; 7 bases are shared with TRBD1. Unmatched junction bases numbered 9, after V lost 3 bases and J lost 7 bases. The V gene's germline CDR1 is DFQATT and CDR2 SNEGSKA (reference sequence). The CDR3 spans 14 residues. CDR3 nucleotide sequence: TGCAGTGCTAGTCCGGGACAGCCAAGGCAGCCCCAGCATTTT. Residues: CSASPGQPRQPQHF.

A few counts support this clonotype. The chain combines TRBV29-1 with TRBJ1-1; 9 bases map to TRBD1. Germline CDR1 reads SQVTM; CDR2 reads ANQGSEA. The CDR3 has 14 residues. Unmatched junction bases numbered 5, after V lost 5 bases and J lost 1 base. This CDR3 is CSVLTGGSNTEAFF. The CDR3 DNA follows: TGCAGCGTTTTGACAGGGGGGTCGAACACTGAAGCTTTCTTT.

This rearrangement joins TRBV9 to TRBJ1-1, with D possibly being TRBD1 (5 bases). Germline V gene lookup returns CDR1 SGDLS and CDR2 YYNGEE. This CDR3 spans 14 amino acids. V dropped 4 bases and J dropped 10 bases, with 20 bases sitting between them. The chain's CDR3 is CASSRQGVWQGAFF. CDR3 nucleotide sequence: TGTGCCAGCAGCCGACAAGGGGTCTGGCAGGGAGCTTTCTTT.

In its sample, this clonotype was seen many times. The V call is TRBV7-3, the J call TRBJ2-2; D is perhaps TRBD1 (5 bases). The CDR3 runs 15 residues. Germline V lookup: CDR1 SGHTA, CDR2 FQGTGA. V dropped 5 bases and J dropped 0 bases, with 10 bases sitting between them. CDR3 bases: TGTGCCAGCAGCCCCCAGGGAACGAACACCGGGGAGCTGTTTTTT. Translated, it gives CASSPQGTNTGELFF.

The sample holds a few counts of this clonotype. The rearrangement uses TRBV5-1 and TRBJ2-5, with a weak D call TRBD2 (5 bases). The CDR3 length is 14 residues. V was shortened by 6 bases and J by 9 bases, with 21 bases between the two germline ends. Germline V gene sequence: CDR1 SGHRS, CDR2 YFSETQ. The CDR3 loop is CASMAGSAIRAQYF. DNA for the CDR3: TGCGCCAGCATGGCGGGCTCGGCCATTAGGGCCCAGTACTTC.

This clonotype was counted only a few times. J is TRBJ2-1 and V is TRBV12-3 or TRBV12-4, with 8 bases lining up with TRBD1. The CDR3 has 15 residues. The V segment lost 5 bases and the J segment 4 bases; nucleotides outside the gene matches: 7. CDR3: CASSPRDRLYNEQFF. CDR3 coding DNA: TGTGCCAGCAGTCCCCGGGACAGGCTTTACAATGAGCAGTTCTTC.

The table lists this clonotype with a few counts. The chain combines TRBV7-3 with TRBJ2-1; possibly TRBD1 or TRBD2 for D (5 bases each). CDR3 length: 17 amino acids. Germline CDR1 and CDR2: SGHTA and FQGTGA. V was trimmed by 3 bases and J by 1 base, leaving 16 bases between them. The CDR3 region is CASSFLPRDGSYNEQFF. In nucleotides, the CDR3 is TGTGCCAGCAGCTTCCTGCCCCGGGACGGTTCCTACAATGAGCAGTTCTTC.

This clonotype came up many times. The chain combines TRBV12-3 or TRBV12-4 with TRBJ2-1; D unclear. V was trimmed by 1 base and J by 6 bases, leaving 4 bases between them. The CDR3 has 12 residues. CDR3 sequence (DNA): TGTGCCAGCAGTTTAGAAGTCAATGAGCAGTTCTTC. Translating it yields CASSLEVNEQFF.

This clonotype was observed a handful of times. In DNA, the CDR3 is TGTGCCATCAGTGGGGGACAGATCTATGGCTACACCTTC. Its protein product is CAISGGQIYGYTF. The rearrangement joins TRBV10-3 to TRBJ1-2; TRBD1 matches 7 bases. The V gene end was trimmed by 4 bases and the J gene end by 4 bases; junction bases not matched to a gene: 3. The CDR3 length is 13 residues. Germline CDR1 and CDR2: ENHRY and SYGVKD.

This clonotype was seen only a few times. CDR3 bases: TGTGCCAGCAGTCGCGGACTAGCTCACACCGGGGAGCTGTTTTTT. Protein sequence: CASSRGLAHTGELFF. J is TRBJ2-2 and V is TRBV27; 8 positions agree with TRBD2. CDR3 length: 15 residues. The germline gives CDR1 MNHEY, CDR2 SMNVEV (reference sequence). With V trimmed by 5 bases and J by 3 bases, 5 bases remained unmatched.

This rearrangement joins TRBV24-1 to TRBJ1-1, with D tentatively TRBD1 (6 bases). The CDR3 runs to 13 residues. Per the germline V gene, CDR1 is KGHDR and CDR2 is SFDVKD. Trimming took off 5 bases at V and 3 bases at J, with 9 bases between the two ends. The CDR3 protein is CATSVRGDTEAFF. The CDR3 nucleotides read TGTGCCACCAGTGTCAGGGGTGACACTGAAGCTTTCTTT.